The sequence of this T cell receptor (beta chain) was determined in a study of shared clonotypes between healthy human individuals. Study-wide points: The sharing of about 5% of naive CD4 clonotypes was seen across a handful of donors. Naive subsets usually exceeded memory subsets in estimated richness.

Execution of the assay was at deep level. The authors' processing: Sequence data from immunoSEQ were junction-only and lacked quality scores; consequently, filtering differed. Assay: immunoSEQ multiplex PCR; the TCRdb copy retains only in-frame clones and omits some. V and J calls plus clone size are reproduced from that table; the DNA served to infer D and trimming. The sample holds over 2 million clones, 85% to 95% seen once. In germline, CDR1 is MGHRA, CDR2 YSYEKL. CDR3 length: 15 residues. V was clipped by 1 base and J by 0 bases, with 10 bases between them. Comment on this clone: What it recognizes is unknown.

This TCR came from a young man in good health. Some clones in this sample may be carry-over from other donors' samples. The sample taken for sequencing was naive CD4+ T cells from PBMCs. Described subset: CD45RA+ positively selected. This chain connects TRBV4-1 to TRBJ2-7; no definite D call. The CDR3, as DNA: TGCGCCAGCAGCCAAGTGGACCGGAGCTCCTACGAGCAGTACTTC. Protein: CASSQVDRSSYEQYF.